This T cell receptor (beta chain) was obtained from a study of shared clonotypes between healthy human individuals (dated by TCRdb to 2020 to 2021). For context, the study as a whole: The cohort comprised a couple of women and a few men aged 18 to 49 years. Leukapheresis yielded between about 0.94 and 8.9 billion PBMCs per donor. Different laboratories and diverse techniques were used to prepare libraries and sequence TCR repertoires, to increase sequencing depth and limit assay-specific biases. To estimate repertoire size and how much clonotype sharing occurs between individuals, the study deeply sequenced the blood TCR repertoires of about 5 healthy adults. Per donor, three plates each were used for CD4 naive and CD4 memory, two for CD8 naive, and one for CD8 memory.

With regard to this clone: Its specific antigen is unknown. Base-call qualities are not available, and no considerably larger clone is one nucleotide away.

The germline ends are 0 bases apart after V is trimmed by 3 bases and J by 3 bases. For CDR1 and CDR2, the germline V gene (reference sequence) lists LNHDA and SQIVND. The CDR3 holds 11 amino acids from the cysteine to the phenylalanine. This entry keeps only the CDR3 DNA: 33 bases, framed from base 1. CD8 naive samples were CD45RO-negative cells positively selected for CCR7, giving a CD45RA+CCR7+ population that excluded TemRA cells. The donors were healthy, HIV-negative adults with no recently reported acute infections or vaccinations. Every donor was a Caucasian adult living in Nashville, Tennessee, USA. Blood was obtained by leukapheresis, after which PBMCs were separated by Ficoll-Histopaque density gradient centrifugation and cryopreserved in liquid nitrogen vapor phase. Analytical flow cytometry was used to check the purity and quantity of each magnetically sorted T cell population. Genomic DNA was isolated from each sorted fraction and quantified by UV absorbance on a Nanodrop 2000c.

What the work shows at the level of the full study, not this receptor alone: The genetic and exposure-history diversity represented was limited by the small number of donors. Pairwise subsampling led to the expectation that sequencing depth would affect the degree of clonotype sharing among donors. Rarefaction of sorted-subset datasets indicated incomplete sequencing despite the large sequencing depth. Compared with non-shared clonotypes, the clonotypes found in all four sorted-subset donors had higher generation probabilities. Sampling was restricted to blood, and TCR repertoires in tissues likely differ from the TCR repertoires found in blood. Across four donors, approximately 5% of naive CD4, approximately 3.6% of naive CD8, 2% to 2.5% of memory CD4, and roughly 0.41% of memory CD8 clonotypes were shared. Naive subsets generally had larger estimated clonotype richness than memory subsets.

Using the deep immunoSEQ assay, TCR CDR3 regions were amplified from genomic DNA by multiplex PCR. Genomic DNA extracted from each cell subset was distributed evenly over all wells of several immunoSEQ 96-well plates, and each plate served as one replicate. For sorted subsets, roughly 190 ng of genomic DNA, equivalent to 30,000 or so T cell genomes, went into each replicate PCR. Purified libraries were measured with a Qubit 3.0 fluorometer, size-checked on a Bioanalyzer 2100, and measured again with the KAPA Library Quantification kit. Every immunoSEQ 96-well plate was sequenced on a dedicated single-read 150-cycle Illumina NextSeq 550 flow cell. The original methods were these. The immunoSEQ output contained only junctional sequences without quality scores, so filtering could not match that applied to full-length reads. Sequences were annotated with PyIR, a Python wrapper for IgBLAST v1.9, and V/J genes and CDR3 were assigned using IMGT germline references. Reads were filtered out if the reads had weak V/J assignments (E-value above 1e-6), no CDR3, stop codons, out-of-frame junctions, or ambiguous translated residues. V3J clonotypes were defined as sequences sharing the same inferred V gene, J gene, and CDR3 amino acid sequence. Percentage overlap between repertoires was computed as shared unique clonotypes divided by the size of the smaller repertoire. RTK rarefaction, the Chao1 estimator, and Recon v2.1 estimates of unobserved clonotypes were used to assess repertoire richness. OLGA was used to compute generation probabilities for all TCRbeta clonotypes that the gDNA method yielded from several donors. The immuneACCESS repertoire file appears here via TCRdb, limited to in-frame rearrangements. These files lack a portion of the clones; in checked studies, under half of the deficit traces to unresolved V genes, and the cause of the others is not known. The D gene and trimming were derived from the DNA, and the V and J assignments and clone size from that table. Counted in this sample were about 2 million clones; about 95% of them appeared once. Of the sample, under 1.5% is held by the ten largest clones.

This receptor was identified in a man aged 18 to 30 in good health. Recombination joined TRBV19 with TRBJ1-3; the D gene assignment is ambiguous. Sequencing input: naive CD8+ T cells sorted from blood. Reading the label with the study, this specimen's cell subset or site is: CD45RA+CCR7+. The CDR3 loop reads CASSIGNTIYF. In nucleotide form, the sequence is TGTGCCAGTAGTATTGGAAACACCATATATTTT.